This record covers a single TCR beta chain. It has no known antigen specificity. Base-call qualities are not available, and no considerably larger clone is one nucleotide away. The cohort consisted of 666 healthy bone marrow donors. At the time of sampling, every cohort member was nominally healthy, though immune exposures that went unrecorded were likely present. The donor was CMV seropositive and was included in the group of approximately 300 seropositive cohort members. A peripheral blood sample was provided by each donor, and peripheral blood mononuclear cells were used for TCR beta sequencing. Genomic DNA extraction from the blood cell samples was performed with the Qiagen DNeasy Blood Extraction Kit. This sample is drawn from a study of cytomegalovirus exposure and HLA in healthy donors (dated by TCRdb to about 2017). In terms of the full investigation: In an earlier analysis of approximately 640 of the donors, around 300 Gb of sequence data and 120 million or so unique TCR beta sequences from about 179 million T cells were reported. An early release covering about 600 HLA-typed donors comprised approximately 290 gigabases of sequencing data and approximately 80 million unique TCR sequences. Of the approximately 400 genotyped donors, about 84% fell in the genetic ancestry cluster associated with self-reported Caucasian donors. The study aimed to test whether cataloging public T cell receptors could reveal signatures of past pathogen exposure. Using immunosequencing, the study profiled T cell repertoires from 500 to 800 subjects and related those repertoires to cytomegalovirus serostatus. In addition to the first cohort of 666 subjects, a separate validation cohort of 120 different subjects was used. The study combined high-throughput TCR immunosequencing, statistical association of individual TCRs with disease status, and machine learning to predict cytomegalovirus infection status. A later analysis re-examined previously published TCR beta repertoires from more than 600 donors and added high-resolution HLA genotyping to investigate patterns of TCR occurrence. Rather than drawing on any new phenotypic data, the later analysis identified candidate immune exposures from TCR beta sequences and the way those sequences occurred across donors. To decide whether each TCR beta V gene segment behaved as functional or pseudogenic, an earlier analysis of nearly 600 of the donors relied on high-throughput TCR beta sequencing. Donor age, sex, ethnicity and CMV serostatus were collected together with the repertoire data. A later genetic analysis used genome-wide SNP genotypes for about 65% of the 666 donors, treating that subset as a discovery cohort. All discovery cohort repertoires had been generated on a single sequencing platform. HLA typing covered class I and class II loci at four-digit resolution. Typing coverage differed by locus: A, B, C, DRB1 and DQB1 were typed in roughly 629-640 donors, DQA1 in 522, DPA1 in approximately 610, and DPB1 in 400 to 480. Four to six DR-DQ haplotypes were handled as single units for association and clustering, since linkage in the cohort was strong. Among roughly 400 genotyped donors of the cohort, an average of around 240,000 unique TCR beta nucleotide sequences were sequenced per donor, about a sixth of them non-productive. Overall results and qualifications from the work: Because counts were too low, roughly 18 rarely observed V segments, including chromosome 9 orphons, were left out of the earlier analysis of 500 to 650 of the donors. In a later analysis, TCR association rates were found to vary across HLA loci, with the most associated TCRs seen for DRB1 alleles and the fewest for HLA-C alleles. A group of highly shared sequence variants was considered likely to be a technical artifact of the sequencing pipeline. A further reported finding was that TCR beta sequences accurately predicted the HLA-A and HLA-B alleles for most subjects in the first cohort. Most TCR sequences were observed very rarely across donors, whereas some public TCRs were present in many individuals. A later analysis found that HLA-associated TCR beta chains were more clonally expanded and had lower generation probabilities than equally common non-associated chains. Correlated functional status among segregating V segments might reflect linkage disequilibrium, but an unknown experimental factor could not be ruled out. The authors suggested that the approach could potentially be extended to other disease states and immunological phenotypes. Only TCR beta chains were sequenced in this cohort, and the absence of alpha or paired-chain data limited detectable features. Because HLA typing was missing for some donors at each locus, association tests included only the typed subset. Assigning TCR associations to individual alleles was difficult when HLA alleles, especially DR and DQ, strongly co-occurred. For the cohort, immune exposure information was limited to CMV serostatus. The 87-base-pair reads could not distinguish some IMGT-functional V segments, including TRBV6-2 and TRBV6-3, so those segments were excluded. In a later analysis, several top co-occurrence clusters were reported to appear linked to parvovirus B19, influenza, CMV and Epstein-Barr virus. The classifier was reported to diagnose cytomegalovirus status with high specificity and sensitivity in both the original cohort and the validation cohort. A later analysis associated approximately 17,000 TCR beta sequences with specific HLA alleles at a false discovery rate of 0.05. Broadly in line with IMGT annotations, most TCR beta V segments showed up in productive rearrangements about 87% or about 30% of the time in an earlier analysis of around 550 of the donors. In the study, around 150 TCR beta chains were listed as associated with cytomegalovirus. A later analysis found that most CMV-associated TCR beta chains appeared HLA-restricted, with HLA associations seemingly driven largely by CMV exposure. A later genetic analysis associated a missense DCLRE1C variant with V-gene and J-gene trimming of TCR beta chains, and an independent cohort replicated the association. Sequencing depth was assumed to be roughly uniform across donors in the presence/absence analyses, though that assumption may not hold. According to a later genetic analysis, donors in an Asian-associated ancestry cluster had fewer N-insertions in productive TCRs than the approximately 610-donor mean. Three of the identified cytomegalovirus-associated TCR beta chains were confirmed in vitro to be specific for cytomegalovirus antigens.

The germline V gene (reference sequence) specifies GTSNPN as CDR1 and SVGIG as CDR2. Trimming removed 0 bases from V and 0 bases from J; the gene matches leave 16 bases unexplained. CDR3 length: 19 amino acids, cysteine to phenylalanine. Only CDR3 DNA remains: 57 bases, in frame from the first base. Library prep was done by the immunoSEQ multiplex PCR assay. For the multiplex PCR, a mixture combining 60 forward primers for TCR Vbeta segments and 13 reverse primers for TCR Jbeta segments was used. The CDR3 region of rearranged TCR beta genes was amplified from genomic DNA with a multiplex PCR assay. Amplified TCR beta libraries were sequenced as 87-base-pair reads on the Illumina HiSeq System. From the authors' description of their analysis: A later analysis counted about 82 million unique TCR beta chains across the approximately 700 repertoires, and approximately 11 million of these chains were shared by at least two donors. A nearest-neighbor algorithm error-corrected the raw reads and collapsed the reads into unique sequences, merging closely related sequences to remove PCR and sequencing errors. To assign V, D and J gene segments, CDR3 sequences were aligned to IMGT reference sequences. For a sequence to be retained, a match of at least six nucleotides to both a V gene segment and a J gene segment was required. Rearrangements were called productive when the CDR3 lacked stop codons and stayed in frame with V and J; all others were non-productive. CDR3 was defined by IMGT convention, running from the second conserved V-encoded cysteine to the conserved J-encoded phenylalanine. The earlier analysis of some 540 of the donors excluded any sequence lacking an unambiguous match to a single V gene segment. An earlier analysis of about 590 of the donors classified V segments as functional when productive rearrangements were above 56.7% and as segregating when the standard deviation between donors was above 5%. A statistical classification framework was developed to diagnose cytomegalovirus status using the catalog of TCR beta chain sequences. A later analysis assigned V and J genes by comparing TCR nucleotide sequences with IMGT/GENE-DB human TR gene sequences. Using the TCRdist pipeline, a later analysis assigned CDR3 sequences along with most-parsimonious VDJ recombination scenarios. In a later analysis, each TCR beta chain was defined by its CDR3 amino acid sequence together with its V-gene family, and reads lacking a unique V-gene family were excluded. To address suspected cross-contamination and a sequencing artifact, a later analysis removed under 600 highly shared, low-generation-probability nucleotide sequences. In a later analysis, a clonal expansion index was calculated for each public chain from normalized within-repertoire ranks of inferred template counts. Generation probabilities in a later analysis came from a VDJ recombination model fitted to out-of-frame rearrangements, and those results were checked against IGoR. In a later analysis, hypergeometric tests were used to score TCR-TCR, TCR-HLA and TCR-CMV co-occurrence, with a repertoire-size bias correction applied to TCR pairs. A later analysis estimated false discovery rates by permuting HLA or CMV assignments 20 times. In a later analysis, co-occurring TCRs were grouped using DBSCAN, with TCRdist sequence similarity added in when clustering inside HLA-allele-positive subsets. Repertoires with fewer than 30,000 or more than 120,000 public chains were left out of co-occurrence clustering, as were about 5 repertoires with anomalous nucleotide sharing. TCRdb obtained this table from immuneACCESS and retained in-frame rearrangements with V and J assigned. These tables miss some clones; where compared with another copy, unresolved V genes account for less than half of the shortfall, and the remainder is unexplained. The DNA gave D and trimming, while V, J and clone size come from that table. Here the sample has over 100,000 clones; less than 85% occur a single time. The ten largest make up roughly 2.1% of the sample.

This sequence uses TRBV30 and TRBJ1-1; 7 middle bases align to TRBD1. Sequencing was performed on PBMCs. The sequence was collected from a middle-aged woman in good health and CMV-seropositive. The CDR3 protein is CAWSVGGGASARVNTEAFF. The DNA is TGTGCCTGGAGTGTAGGAGGGGGCGCATCGGCCAGGGTGAACACTGAAGCTTTCTTT.